Listed here are 14 T cell receptor beta chains from one sample, sequenced in a study of T cell changes during pregnancy in multiple sclerosis. Some clones are missing from TCRdb's copy, which holds only in-frame ones; the method was immunoSEQ multiplex PCR. The sample contains more than 55,000 clones, 90% to 95% of which appear only once. The specimen was peripheral blood, collected in the first trimester of pregnancy. The receptors were sampled from a female donor in good health, enrolled as a control in a pregnancy study.

CDR3 nucleotide sequence: TGTGCCAGCAGCCCCGGGGGTGGGCCCTACGAGCAGTACTTC. Amino acid sequence: CASSPGGGPYEQYF. The V gene is TRBV5-6, the J gene TRBJ2-7, with D possibly being TRBD2 (6 bases). The CDR3 runs to 14 residues. V was cut by 4 bases and J by 2 bases, with 13 bases left in between. Germline-derived CDR1 and CDR2 are SGHDT and YYEEEE.

The gene calls are TRBV7-9 and TRBJ2-7; TRBD1 matches 7 bases. V shed 5 bases, J shed 1 base, and the junction held 8 bases outside the gene matches. CDR1 SEHNR and CDR2 FQNEAQ come from the germline V gene (reference sequence). The CDR3 sequence is 15 residues long. This chain's CDR3 is CASSPLTGKSYEQYF. The DNA of the CDR3 is TGTGCCAGCAGCCCGCTGACAGGGAAATCCTACGAGCAGTACTTC.

J is TRBJ1-2 and V is TRBV7-9, with unresolved D. CDR1 and CDR2 from the germline V gene are SEHNR and FQNEAQ (reference sequence). Trimming stripped 0 bases from V and 3 bases from J, with 11 bases between. This CDR3 is built from 15 residues. CDR3 DNA sequence: TGTGCCAGCAGCTTAGCGAGGGTAAGAGACTATGGCTACACCTTC. Translating gives CASSLARVRDYGYTF.

This clone has a single count. The chain has TRBV5-1 and TRBJ1-2; 8 nucleotides align to TRBD1. The V gene end was trimmed by 3 bases and the J gene end by 3 bases; junction bases not matched to a gene: 4. Per the germline V gene, CDR1 is SGHRS and CDR2 is YFSETQ. The CDR3 consists of 14 residues. The CDR3 DNA reads as TGCGCCAGCAGCTACACAGGGGGGGACTATGGCTACACCTTC. Its translation: CASSYTGGDYGYTF.

The rearrangement links TRBV4-1 to TRBJ2-5, with D uncertain. This CDR3 comprises 16 residues. V was shortened by 2 bases and J by 1 base, with 14 bases between the two germline ends. CDR1 is MGHRA, CDR2 YSYEKL, per germline. The CDR3 DNA reads as TGCGCCAGCAGCCAATTCGTGGATCGGAGCCAAGAGACCCAGTACTTC. This sequence encodes CASSQFVDRSQETQYF.

The genes are TRBV30 and TRBJ1-1; possibly TRBD1 for D (5 bases). Trimming took 3 bases from V and 6 from J, leaving 17 bases between them. This CDR3 comprises 14 residues. Germline V gene lookup returns CDR1 GTSNPN and CDR2 SVGIG (reference sequence). Here the CDR3 DNA reads TGTGCCTGGAGATTCCCGGGGGTAATCGCTGAAGCTTTCTTT. Translated: CAWRFPGVIAEAFF.

V gene TRBV5-1 combines with J gene TRBJ2-1; the D gene is possibly TRBD2 (6 bases). From germline, CDR1 is SGHRS and CDR2 YFSETQ. V was shortened by 3 bases and J by 4 bases, with 14 bases between the two germline ends. The CDR3 spans 15 residues. The CDR3 protein is CASSYTPGLYNEQFF. CDR3 nucleotide sequence: TGCGCCAGCAGCTACACACCGGGACTTTACAATGAGCAGTTCTTC.

The chain couples TRBV28 to TRBJ1-2; D not resolved. V was cut by 3 bases and J by 4 bases, with 18 bases left in between. CDR3 length: 16 residues. In germline, CDR1 is MDHEN, CDR2 SYDVKM. The CDR3 DNA follows: TGTGCCAGCAGTTTCGGCTTAAGGAGGGCGGGCTATGGCTACACCTTC. Residues: CASSFGLRRAGYGYTF.

V gene TRBV11-2 combines with J gene TRBJ1-1; D perhaps matches TRBD1 (5 bases). The germline V and J ends were trimmed by 1 base and 8 bases, with 11 bases remaining between them. This CDR3 contains 13 residues. Germline loops: CDR1 SGHAT, CDR2 FQNNGV. The CDR3 spells CASSLGGGPEAFF. The CDR3 DNA reads TGTGCCAGCAGCTTAGGGGGCGGACCAGAAGCTTTCTTT.

The chain couples TRBV2 to TRBJ2-7; D is uncertain. This CDR3 is 10 amino acids long. V dropped 7 bases and J dropped 3 bases, with 4 bases sitting between them. Looked up from germline, CDR1 is SNHLY and CDR2 is FYNNEI. CDR3 amino acids: CASTLYEQYF. For the CDR3, the DNA is TGTGCCAGCACACTCTACGAGCAGTACTTC.

This chain's CDR3 is CASSLTAGAYNEQFF. DNA of the CDR3: TGTGCCAGCAGCTTGACCGCGGGAGCTTACAATGAGCAGTTCTTC. The J gene is TRBJ2-1, the V gene TRBV5-4, with 7 bases identical to TRBD2. Germline assignment: CDR1 SGHNT and CDR2 YYREEE (reference sequence). The V and J ends lost 1 base and 4 bases, in that order; junction bases with no gene match: 5. This CDR3 region has 15 residues.

This chain connects TRBV2 to TRBJ1-5; 7 bases align to TRBD1. The CDR3 runs to 15 residues. Unmatched junction bases numbered 4, after V lost 2 bases and J lost 3 bases. In germline, CDR1 is SNHLY, CDR2 FYNNEI. The CDR3 DNA sequence: TGTGCCAGCAGTGAACCGGGACAGCTCAATCAGCCCCAGCATTTT. Its protein is CASSEPGQLNQPQHF.

The CDR3 region has the DNA TGTGCCAGCACCAACGCCCGGGACAGTCTCAATCAGCCCCAGCATTTT. It yields the protein CASTNARDSLNQPQHF. V and J are TRBV28 and TRBJ1-5; TRBD1 matches 7 bases. The germline V gene has CDR1 MDHEN and CDR2 SYDVKM. The CDR3 consists of 16 residues. V lost 7 bases and J lost 3; bases outside the gene matches: 12.

This sequence joins TRBV4-1 and TRBJ1-2; 10 nucleotides align to TRBD1. V dropped 4 bases and J dropped 4; count of bases not matched to a gene: 6. This CDR3 has 15 residues. Looked up from germline, CDR1 is MGHRA and CDR2 is YSYEKL. CDR3 sequence (DNA): TGCGCCAGCAGCCGGCCGGGACAGGGGACCTATGGCTACACCTTC. Protein: CASSRPGQGTYGYTF.